What follows are 8 T cell receptor beta chains derived from one specimen sequenced in a study of blood T cells in healthy people across ages. With a J-beta primer mix and a sample-barcoded 5' primer, a second PCR ran about 7 to 12 cycles. Via MiXCR, TCRdb re-called the 5' RACE reads, giving one row per CDR3 protein. The sample yields 630,000 or so distinct CDR3 sequences, around 32% seen once. Material: blood. These receptors were obtained from a woman older than 75 in good health.

In its sample, this clonotype was seen a few times. The chain couples TRBV6-2 or TRBV6-3 to TRBJ1-1, with D unresolved. The CDR3 length is 12 residues. Trimming shortened V by 6 bases and J by 7 bases, and 12 bases separated the two germline ends. Germline values: CDR1 MNHEY, CDR2 SVGEGT. CDR3 region: CASSRYGSEAFF. The DNA of the CDR3 is TGTGCCAGCAGCCGCTACGGGAGTGAAGCTTTCTTT.

In this sample, this clonotype turned up many times. The genes are TRBV14 and TRBJ2-7; D is tentatively TRBD1 or TRBD2 (6 bases each). CDR1 and CDR2 from the germline V gene are SGHDN and FVKESK. The CDR3 totals 14 residues. V gave up 5 bases and J gave up 6 bases, with 17 bases separating them. The CDR3 bases are TGTGCCAGCAGCGACTGGGGGGCGGTGACCGAGCAGTACTTC. Translating gives CASSDWGAVTEQYF. Drawing the rest from reference TRBV14 and TRBJ2-7, the complete variable domain is EAGVTQFPSHSVIEKGQTVTLRCDPISGHDNLYWYRRVMGKEIKFLLHFVKESKQDESGMPNNRFLAERTGGTYSTLKVQPAELEDSGVYFCASSDWGAVTEQYFGPGTRLTVT.

CDR3 nucleotide sequence: TGTGCCAGCACCCAATCCGGGGGCCAGGGGTCCCAGTACTTC. As protein: CASTQSGGQGSQYF. J is TRBJ2-5 and V is TRBV2; D may match TRBD1 or TRBD2 (6 bases each). The CDR3 has 14 residues. With 7 bases removed from V and 9 bases from J, the gap between germline ends came to 21 bases. CDR1 is SNHLY and CDR2 is FYNNEI in the germline V gene.

This clonotype came up once. The rearrangement joins TRBV3-1 to TRBJ2-2; 10 bases are a match to TRBD2. V shed 2 bases, J shed 8 bases, and the junction held 11 bases outside the gene matches. The germline gives CDR1 LGHDT, CDR2 YNNKEL (reference sequence). The CDR3 totals 17 residues. CDR3 nucleotide sequence: TGTGCCAGCAGCCAATGGGGACTAGCGACTGGAGGAGGGGAGCTGTTTTTT. Residues: CASSQWGLATGGGELFF. Full variable domain (remainder filled in from reference TRBV3-1 and TRBJ2-2): DTAVSQTPKYLVTQMGNDKSIKCEQNLGHDTMYWYKQDSKKFLKIMFSYNNKELIINETVPNRFSPKSPDKAHLNLHINSLELGDSAVYFCASSQWGLATGGGELFFGEGSRLTVL.

Many counts were recorded for this clonotype. The rearrangement uses TRBV20-1 and TRBJ2-3, with 11 bases that match TRBD2. The ends lost 4 bases at V and 2 bases at J; junction bases unmatched: 8. Germline loops: CDR1 DFQATT, CDR2 SNEGSKA (reference sequence). The CDR3 sequence is 16 residues long. This chain's CDR3 is CSATRASGGNTDTQYF. The CDR3, as DNA: TGCAGTGCTACGCGCGCTAGCGGGGGGAACACAGATACGCAGTATTTT.

This clonotype occurred a few times. A read error may explain this, as a much larger clone is one base away. The rearrangement links TRBV5-1 to TRBJ2-4, with 7 bases fitting TRBD2. J was trimmed by 8 bases and V by 4 bases; bases with no gene match: 9. The CDR3 totals 14 residues. Germline assignment: CDR1 SGHRS and CDR2 YFSETQ. DNA for the CDR3: TGCGCCAGCAGCGTGGCCTCGGGGAGGGACATTCAGTACTTC. It is translated as CASSVASGRDIQYF.

This clonotype was counted only a few times. V usage is TRBV30 and J usage is TRBJ1-5; D not certain. Deletions cut 0 bases from V and 7 bases from J, with 10 bases between. The germline CDR1 and CDR2 sequences are GTSNPN and SVGIG (reference sequence). The CDR3 runs 13 residues. CDR3 loop: CAWSVGGRQPQHF. In nucleotides, the CDR3 is TGTGCCTGGAGTGTGGGAGGTCGACAGCCCCAGCATTTT.

Ten or more counts support this clonotype. The CDR3 reads CASSARDFSAYEQYF. DNA of the CDR3: TGTGCCAGCAGTGCCCGGGACTTTTCAGCCTACGAGCAGTACTTC. The genes are TRBV6-1 and TRBJ2-7, with D tentatively TRBD2 (6 bases). CDR1 and CDR2 (germline): MNHNS, SASEGT. The CDR3 spans 15 residues. With 4 bases removed from V and 2 bases from J, the gap between germline ends came to 15 bases.